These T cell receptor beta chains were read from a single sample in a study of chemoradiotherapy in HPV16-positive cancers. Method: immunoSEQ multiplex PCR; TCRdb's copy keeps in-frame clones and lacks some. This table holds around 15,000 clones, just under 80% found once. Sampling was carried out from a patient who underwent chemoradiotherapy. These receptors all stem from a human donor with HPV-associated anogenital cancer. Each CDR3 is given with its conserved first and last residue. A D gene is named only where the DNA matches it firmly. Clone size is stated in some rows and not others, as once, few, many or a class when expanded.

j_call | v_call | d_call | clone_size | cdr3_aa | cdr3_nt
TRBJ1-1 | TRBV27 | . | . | CASSLRGTNTEAFF | TGTGCCAGCAGTCTTAGGGGGACAAACACTGAAGCTTTCTTT
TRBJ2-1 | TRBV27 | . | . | CASSPSGLGANEQFF | TGTGCCAGCAGTCCTAGCGGCCTGGGGGCCAATGAGCAGTTCTTC
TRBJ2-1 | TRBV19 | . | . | CATRDMGRNNEQFF | TGTGCCACCCGAGACATGGGAAGGAACAATGAGCAGTTCTTC
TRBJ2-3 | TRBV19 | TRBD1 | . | CASSAGTGEIDTQYF | TGTGCCAGTAGTGCCGGGACAGGGGAGATAGATACGCAGTATTTT
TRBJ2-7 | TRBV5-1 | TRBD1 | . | CASSLEGQGLEQYF | TGCGCCAGCAGCTTGGAGGGACAGGGACTCGAGCAGTACTTC
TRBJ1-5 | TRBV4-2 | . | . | CASSQDWGGHQPQHF | TGTGCCAGCAGCCAAGATTGGGGGGGCCATCAGCCCCAGCATTTT
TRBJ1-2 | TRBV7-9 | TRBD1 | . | CASSTLGQTNYGYTF | TGTGCCAGCAGCACCTTGGGACAGACTAACTATGGCTACACCTTC
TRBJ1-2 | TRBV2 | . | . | CASSGQENYGYTF | TGTGCCAGCAGTGGACAAGAAAACTATGGCTACACCTTC
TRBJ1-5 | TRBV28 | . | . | CASSLGPHLAQHF | TGTGCCAGCAGCTTGGGGCCCCATTTGGCCCAGCATTTT
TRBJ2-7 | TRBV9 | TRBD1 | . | CASSGGTGLYEQYF | TGTGCCAGCAGCGGAGGGACAGGGCTTTACGAGCAGTACTTC
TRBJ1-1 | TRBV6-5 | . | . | CASSLRGGLEAFF | TGTGCCAGCAGCCTAAGGGGGGGGCTTGAAGCTTTCTTT
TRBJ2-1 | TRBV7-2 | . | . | CASSGGADNEQFF | TGTGCCAGCAGTGGCGGGGCGGACAATGAGCAGTTCTTC
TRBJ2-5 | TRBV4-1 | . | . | CASSPSPASGETQYF | TGCGCCAGCAGCCCCTCTCCCGCCTCAGGAGAGACCCAGTACTTC
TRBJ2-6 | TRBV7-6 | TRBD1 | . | CASSYPDRANANVLTF | TGTGCCAGCAGCTACCCGGACAGGGCAAATGCCAACGTCCTGACTTTC
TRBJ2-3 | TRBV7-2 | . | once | CASSPLADTQYF | TGTGCCAGCAGCCCTCTAGCAGATACGCAGTATTTT
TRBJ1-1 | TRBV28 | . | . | CASRSDLNTEAFF | TGTGCCAGCCGATCAGATTTGAACACTGAAGCTTTCTTT